Listed here are 6 T cell receptor beta chains from one sample, sequenced in a study of tumor-infiltrating lymphocytes in primary liver carcinoma. Using a constant-region primer together with ProtoScript II reverse transcriptase, TCR beta cDNA was made from around 500 ng of total RNA. Amplification in three nested multiplex PCR rounds with slightly modified ARM-PCR gave rise to TCR beta libraries. Both of the initial two PCR rounds ran for approximately 11 cycles and employed TRBV1-TRBV30 forward primers alongside a C-beta reverse primer. TCRdb ran MiXCR on the multiplex PCR reads and lists one entry per CDR3 protein. The data show roughly 25,000 distinct CDR3 sequences, with 60% to 85% seen just once and 46% held by the top ten. Co-extracted RNA and DNA came from roughly 20-30 mg of unsorted bulk tissue. Sequenced input: liver tumor tissue from sampling region 3. Subset denoted: tumor region T3, left-lateral pole. The source of these receptors is a man between 40 and 49 years old with primary liver carcinoma and hepatitis B virus infection.

Comments on this clonotype: The final CDR3 position lacks the conserved phenylalanine or tryptophan, pointing to a likely read error. DNA for the CDR3: TGTGCCAGCAGCTTGCAGGGTTTCTACGAGCAGTACTTA. Translated: CASSLQGFYEQYL. J is TRBJ2-7 and V is TRBV5-4, with a tentative D call TRBD1 (5 bases). The CDR3 runs 13 residues. In germline, CDR1 is SGHNT, CDR2 YYREEE (reference sequence). The germline V and J ends were trimmed by 1 base and 3 bases, with 8 bases remaining between them.

This clonotype has ten or more counts. At one end, the junction sequence differs from germline, possibly due to a read error. The chain links TRBV10-3 to TRBJ2-3; D ambiguous. The CDR3 extends over 17 amino acids. CDR1 ENHRY and CDR2 SYGVKD come from the germline V gene. The CDR3 DNA follows: TGTGCCGTCAGTGAGTCCAAGAGTAACCCTCTGATAGATACGCAGTATTTT. The encoded protein is CAVSESKSNPLIDTQYF.

This chain links TRBV19 with TRBJ1-5; no clear D gene. The CDR3 extends over 15 amino acids. V was trimmed by 4 bases and J by 0 bases, leaving 10 bases between them. The germline V gene encodes CDR1 LNHDA and CDR2 SQIVND (reference sequence). CDR3 sequence (DNA): TGTGCCAGTAGTAGAGGAGAAAATAGCAATCAGCCCCAGCATTTT. Translated, it gives CASSRGENSNQPQHF.

The table lists this clonotype with many counts. A much larger clone sits a single nucleotide away, making a read error possible. J is TRBJ2-7 and V is TRBV4-1, with D uncertain. CDR3 length equals 14 residues. Per the germline V gene, CDR1 is MGHRA and CDR2 is YSYEKL. CDR3 nucleotide sequence: TGCGCCAGCAGCCAAGTCGATACTTACTACGAGCAGCACTTC. Translated, it gives CASSQVDTYYEQHF.

In this sample, this clonotype turned up many times. The chain couples TRBV19 to TRBJ2-2; the D gene is possibly TRBD1 (5 bases). The ends were cut back, 3 bases at V and 6 bases at J, with 11 bases in the middle. The germline V gene has CDR1 LNHDA and CDR2 SQIVND (reference sequence). This CDR3 has 14 amino acids. For the CDR3, the DNA is TGTGCCAGTAGTATTTCTCCAGGGTCCGGGGAGCTGTTTTTT. Its translation: CASSISPGSGELFF.

With respect to this clonotype: Since a much larger clone is just one base distant, this may be a read error. V is TRBV15 and J is TRBJ2-1; TRBD2 agrees at 8 bases. The germline gives CDR1 LNHNV, CDR2 YYDKDF (reference sequence). The CDR3 extends over 14 amino acids. J was trimmed by 9 bases and V by 1 base; bases with no gene match: 5. CDR3: CATSRGAGDIEQFF. CDR3 in DNA: TGTGCCACCAGCAGAGGAGCGGGAGACATTGAGCAGTTCTTC.